Below, one TCR beta chain is given with its context. Its target antigen remains unknown. The input lacks base qualities; no much larger clone sits a single base away. The library was made by the immunoSEQ multiplex PCR assay. The multiplex PCR relied on a mix of 60 forward primers for TCR Vbeta segments and 13 reverse primers for TCR Jbeta segments. The CDR3 region of rearranged TCR beta genes was amplified from genomic DNA by a multiplex PCR assay. The Illumina HiSeq System was used to sequence the amplified TCR beta libraries as 87-base-pair reads. For the original study's pipeline: A later analysis counted about 80 million unique TCR beta chains across the 690 or so repertoires, and 10 million to 12 million of these chains were shared by at least two donors. A nearest-neighbor algorithm error-corrected the raw reads and collapsed the reads into unique sequences, merging closely related sequences to remove PCR and sequencing errors. To assign V, D and J gene segments, CDR3 sequences were aligned to IMGT reference sequences. For a sequence to be retained, a match of at least six nucleotides was required to both a V gene segment and a J gene segment. Rearrangements were classified as productive when the CDR3 lacked stop codons and remained in frame with V and J, and all other rearrangements were classified as non-productive. Following IMGT convention, CDR3 was defined as the stretch from the second conserved V-encoded cysteine up to the conserved J-encoded phenylalanine. Sequences without an unambiguous match to a single V gene segment were excluded from the earlier analysis of about 600 of the donors. In an earlier analysis of 500 to 750 of the donors, V segments were called functional above 56.7% productive rearrangements and were called segregating when the between-donor standard deviation exceeded 5%. A statistical classification framework was built for diagnosing cytomegalovirus status from the catalog of TCR beta chain sequences. In a later analysis, V and J genes were assigned by comparing TCR nucleotide sequences against IMGT/GENE-DB human TR gene sequences. In a later analysis, CDR3 sequences and most-parsimonious VDJ recombination scenarios were assigned using the TCRdist pipeline. In a later analysis, each TCR beta chain was defined by its CDR3 amino acid sequence together with its V-gene family, and reads lacking a unique V-gene family were excluded. As a way to deal with suspected cross-contamination and a sequencing artifact, a later analysis dropped 450 to 600 nucleotide sequences that were highly shared and had low generation probability. In a later analysis, a clonal expansion index was calculated for each public chain from normalized within-repertoire ranks of inferred template counts. A later analysis computed generation probabilities with a VDJ recombination model fitted to out-of-frame rearrangements, and checked the results against IGoR. Hypergeometric tests were used in a later analysis to score TCR-TCR, TCR-HLA and TCR-CMV co-occurrence, with a repertoire-size bias correction applied to the TCR pairs. In a later analysis, false discovery rates were estimated by permuting HLA or CMV assignments 20 times. In a later analysis, co-occurring TCRs were grouped using DBSCAN, with TCRdist sequence similarity added in when clustering inside HLA-allele-positive subsets. For co-occurrence clustering, repertoires with fewer than 30,000 or more than 120,000 public chains were excluded, along with a handful of repertoires with anomalous nucleotide sharing. TCRdb stores this immuneACCESS table with in-frame sequences only. Part of the clones is absent; in the studies checked, under half of the shortfall reflects unresolved V genes, and no reason is known for the rest. The DNA gave D and trimming, while V, J and clone size come from that table. The sample table contains about 110,000 clones; only one count was recorded for around 80% of them. Together, the top ten hold about an eighth of the sample.

The data were obtained in a study of cytomegalovirus exposure and HLA in healthy donors (dated by TCRdb to 2016 to 2017). Regarding the complete study: According to an earlier analysis of 587 of the donors, about 180 million T cells yielded 90 million to 140 million unique TCR beta sequences and 276 Gb of sequence data. An early release covering more than 500 HLA-typed donors comprised about 300 gigabases of sequencing data and 65 million to 100 million unique TCR sequences. Of the roughly 420 genotyped donors, 75% to 85% were placed in the genetic ancestry cluster associated with self-reported Caucasian donors. The study aimed to test whether cataloging public T cell receptors could reveal signatures of past pathogen exposure. The study used immunosequencing to profile the T cell repertoires of several hundred subjects and linked those repertoires to cytomegalovirus serostatus. Besides the first cohort of 666 subjects, a separate validation cohort made up of 90 to 150 different subjects was used. To predict cytomegalovirus infection status, the study brought together high-throughput TCR immunosequencing, statistical association of individual TCRs with disease status, and machine learning. A later analysis re-examined previously published TCR beta repertoires from about 670 donors and added high-resolution HLA genotyping to investigate patterns of TCR occurrence. In the later analysis, no new phenotypic data were used to find candidate immune exposures; instead, reliance was placed on TCR beta sequences and their occurrence across donors. An earlier analysis of some 500 of the donors applied high-throughput TCR beta sequencing to assess whether each TCR beta V gene segment acted as functional or pseudogenic. Donor age, sex, ethnicity and CMV serostatus were compiled alongside the repertoire data. A later genetic analysis used genome-wide SNP genotypes for about three fifths of the roughly 700 donors, treating that subset as a discovery cohort. All discovery cohort repertoires had been generated on a single sequencing platform. HLA typing covered class I and class II loci at four-digit resolution. Typing coverage varied by locus: about 620-630 donors for A, B, C, DRB1 and DQB1; some 520 for DQA1; approximately 570 for DPA1; about 450 for DPB1. Because of strong linkage in the cohort, five DR-DQ haplotypes were treated as single units for association and clustering. Among roughly 370 genotyped donors of the cohort, an average of about 240,000 unique TCR beta nucleotide sequences were sequenced per donor, roughly 20% of them non-productive.

The full study reports these points: The study listed approximately 160 TCR beta chains as associated with cytomegalovirus. A further reported finding was that TCR beta sequences accurately predicted the HLA-A and HLA-B alleles for most subjects in the first cohort. Specific HLA alleles were associated with 15,000 to 20,000 TCR beta sequences at a false discovery rate of 0.05 in a later analysis. In a later analysis, several top co-occurrence clusters were reported to appear linked to parvovirus B19, influenza, CMV and Epstein-Barr virus. A later genetic analysis associated a missense DCLRE1C variant with V-gene and J-gene trimming of TCR beta chains, and an independent cohort replicated the association. Because some donors lacked HLA typing at each locus, the association tests relied only on the typed subset. The only immune exposure information available for the cohort was CMV serostatus. In a later genetic analysis, fewer N-insertions in productive TCRs were reported among donors in an Asian-associated ancestry cluster than the approximately 670-donor mean. When HLA alleles, especially DR and DQ, strongly co-occurred, attributing TCR associations to individual alleles was difficult. Three of the identified cytomegalovirus-associated TCR beta chains were confirmed in vitro to be specific for cytomegalovirus antigens. Roughly uniform sequencing depth across donors was assumed in presence/absence analyses, although this assumption may not hold. This cohort had only TCR beta chains sequenced, and the lack of alpha or paired-chain data limited which features could be detected. In a later analysis, HLA-associated TCR beta chains were found to be more clonally expanded and to have lower generation probabilities than equally common non-associated chains. In both the original and validation cohorts, the classifier was reported to diagnose cytomegalovirus status with high specificity and sensitivity. According to a later analysis, most CMV-associated TCR beta chains appeared to be HLA-restricted, and the HLA associations seemed to be driven largely by CMV exposure. In an earlier analysis of some 550 of the donors, most TCR beta V segments were observed in productive rearrangements about 87% or about 30% of the time, broadly matching IMGT annotations. The earlier analysis of approximately 540 of the donors excluded fewer than 20 rarely observed V segments, including chromosome 9 orphons, because counts were too low. Most TCR sequences were observed very rarely across donors, whereas some public TCRs were present in many individuals. In a later analysis, TCR association rates were found to vary across HLA loci, with the most associated TCRs seen for DRB1 alleles and the fewest for HLA-C alleles. Linkage disequilibrium might explain the correlated functional status among segregating V segments, but an unknown experimental factor could not be excluded. A group of highly shared sequence variants was considered likely to be a technical artifact of the sequencing pipeline. Because the 87-base-pair reads could not distinguish some IMGT-functional V segments, including TRBV6-2 and TRBV6-3, those segments were excluded. The authors suggested that the approach could potentially be generalized to other disease states and immunological phenotypes.

The CDR3 numbers 13 residues from cysteine through phenylalanine. Only CDR3 DNA is held: 39 bases, read in frame from base 1. CDR1 and CDR2 were assigned from the germline V gene as MGHRA and YSYEKL. Relative to germline, V is 0 bases shorter and J is 5 bases shorter, with 8 bases between their ends. The cohort consisted of 600 or so healthy bone marrow donors. Cohort members were all nominally healthy when sampled, although unrecorded immune exposures were likely present. The donor tested CMV seropositive, placing the donor among the 310 or so seropositive members of the cohort. Every donor gave a peripheral blood sample, and the peripheral blood mononuclear cells from that sample were used for TCR beta sequencing. Genomic DNA extraction from the blood cell samples was performed with the Qiagen DNeasy Blood Extraction Kit.

Here the chain combines TRBV4-1 and TRBJ2-7; matching of 5 bases hints at TRBD2 as the D gene. The receptor's source is a young man in good health and CMV-seropositive. The specimen sequenced was PBMCs. The bases are TGCGCCAGCAGCCAAGATCCCGGGGACGAGCAGTACTTC. Its protein product is CASSQDPGDEQYF.